This T cell receptor beta chain came from a study of shared clonotypes between healthy human individuals (dated by TCRdb to the early 2020s). About the full investigation: A few men and a couple of women, aged 18 to 49 years, made up the cohort. The study deeply sequenced blood TCR repertoires of several healthy adults to estimate repertoire size and the extent of clonotype sharing between individuals. Per donor, leukapheresis produced somewhere between about 0.8 and 9 billion PBMCs. To increase sequencing depth and limit assay-specific biases, different laboratories used diverse techniques to prepare libraries and sequence TCR repertoires. Study-wide findings and limitations: The small number of donors limited the genetic and exposure-history diversity represented. Pairwise subsampling indicated that sequencing depth was expected to affect the degree of clonotype sharing among donors. Sampling was restricted to blood, and TCR repertoires in tissue are likely to differ from TCR repertoires in blood.

V is pared back by 2 bases and J by 3 bases, with 3 bases lying between the germline termini. The germline V gene sets CDR1 to SGHRS and CDR2 to YFSETQ. The CDR3 holds 11 amino acids from the cysteine to the phenylalanine. Here the CDR3 DNA is all that survives: 33 bases in frame from base 1. Notes on this clone: It has no known antigen specificity. Base qualities are not at hand, and no much larger clone is one base apart. The same CDR3 can be traced to other DNA sequences in this sample.

The donors were healthy, HIV-negative adults with no recently reported acute infections or vaccinations. Only Caucasian adults living in Nashville, Tennessee, USA were represented among the donors. For unsorted samples, 84 million or so PBMCs were counted, and genomic DNA was extracted using the QIAamp DNA Blood Mini kit. After blood collection by leukapheresis, PBMCs were isolated using Ficoll-Histopaque density gradient centrifugation and then cryopreserved in the vapor phase of liquid nitrogen. Using the deep immunoSEQ assay, TCR CDR3 regions were amplified from genomic DNA by multiplex PCR. Genomic DNA extracted from each cell subset was distributed evenly over all wells of several immunoSEQ 96-well plates, and each plate served as one replicate. For unsorted PBMC, each replicate PCR was loaded with roughly 330 ng genomic DNA, equivalent to roughly 31,000 T cell genomes. Unsorted PBMC genomic DNA was sequenced across ten immunoSEQ deep assay plates. Purified libraries were quantified with a Qubit 3.0 fluorometer, sized on a Bioanalyzer 2100, and re-quantified with the KAPA Library Quantification kit. Every immunoSEQ 96-well plate was sequenced on a separate single-read 150-cycle Illumina NextSeq 550 flow cell. As for how the authors treated the data: Because only junctional sequences without quality scores were contained in the immunoSEQ output, filtering matching that applied to full-length reads could not be performed. To assign V/J genes and CDR3, sequences were annotated using PyIR, a Python wrapper for IgBLAST v1.9, with IMGT germline references. Reads were filtered out if the reads had weak V/J assignments (E-value above 1e-6), no CDR3, stop codons, out-of-frame junctions, or ambiguous translated residues. V3J clonotypes were defined by identical inferred V gene, J gene, and CDR3 amino acid sequence. To compute the percentage overlap between repertoires, the number of shared unique clonotypes was divided by the size of the smaller repertoire. Richness of each repertoire was evaluated using RTK rarefaction, the Chao1 estimator, and Recon v2.1 estimates of unobserved clonotypes. The clones in this table, taken by TCRdb from immuneACCESS, are in-frame only. Not every clone is retained; where verified, under half of the shortfall comes from an unresolved V gene, and the cause of the rest is unknown. Clonal size and the V and J genes are those of that table, whereas D and trimming came from the DNA. Across this sample there are about 480,000 clones, with roughly 78% seen only once. The ten largest account for roughly 13% of the sample.

The origin of this receptor is a woman aged 40 to 55 in good health. Some clones in this sample may be carry-over from other donors' samples. The rearranged segments are TRBV5-1 and TRBJ2-7, with no confidently assigned D gene. The sequenced material came from PBMCs. The CDR3 region has the sequence CASSLGYEQYF. The DNA sequence is TGCGCCAGCAGCTTAGGCTACGAGCAGTACTTC.